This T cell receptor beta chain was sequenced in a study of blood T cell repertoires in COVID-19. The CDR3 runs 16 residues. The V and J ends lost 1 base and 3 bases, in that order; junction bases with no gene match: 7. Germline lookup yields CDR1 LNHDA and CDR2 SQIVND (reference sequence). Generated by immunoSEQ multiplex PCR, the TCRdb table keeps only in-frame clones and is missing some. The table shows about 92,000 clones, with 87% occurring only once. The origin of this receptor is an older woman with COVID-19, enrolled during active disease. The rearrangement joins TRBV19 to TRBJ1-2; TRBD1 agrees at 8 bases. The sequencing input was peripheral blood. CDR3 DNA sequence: TGTGCCAGTAGTATAGGCAGGGGGCCGGCTTACTATGGCTACACCTTC. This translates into CASSIGRGPAYYGYTF. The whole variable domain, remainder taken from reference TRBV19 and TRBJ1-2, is DGGITQSPKYLFRKEGQNVTLSCEQNLNHDAMYWYRQDPGQGLRLIYYSQIVNDFQKGDIAEGYSVSREKKESFPLTVTSAQKNPTAFYLCASSIGRGPAYYGYTFGSGTRLTVV.